These 14 T cell receptor beta chains share one sample of origin, sequenced in a study of early T cells in non-severe SARS-CoV-2 infection. TCRdb called the 5' RACE reads again in MiXCR, with one record for every CDR3 protein. The table records 56,000 or so distinct CDR3 sequences, 7% to 10% of them present only once. The sequencing sample was made of whole blood. These receptors all stem from an adult who was a healthcare worker with PCR-confirmed SARS-CoV-2 infection or an uninfected control (not recorded which).

The V call is TRBV11-2, the J call TRBJ2-5, with 10 nucleotides matching TRBD2. CDR1 and CDR2 from the germline V gene are SGHAT and FQNNGV. With 5 bases clipped from V and 5 bases from J, the junction kept 11 bases outside the gene matches. The CDR3 is 16 residues long. CDR3 in DNA: TGTGCCAGCAGCCAGGGAGCGGGAGGGCCGAAGGAGACCCAGTACTTC. This sequence encodes CASSQGAGGPKETQYF.

The rearrangement joins TRBV7-9 to TRBJ2-7; 7 bases match TRBD1. CDR3 length: 14 amino acids. The junction had 6 bases not matched to a gene; V was cut back by 5 bases and J by 2 bases. Germline CDR1 is SEHNR and CDR2 is FQNEAQ (reference sequence). For the CDR3, the DNA is TGTGCCAGCAGCACCCGGGACAGACCCTACGAGCAGTACTTC. Its translation: CASSTRDRPYEQYF.

This clonotype was recorded a few times. The chain has TRBV20-1 and TRBJ1-4; TRBD1 is a possible D gene (5 bases). This CDR3 contains 13 residues. CDR1 and CDR2 (germline): DFQATT, SNEGSKA (reference sequence). V gave up 3 bases and J gave up 6 bases, with 11 bases separating them. The CDR3: CSASTGTYEKLFF. CDR3 nucleotide sequence: TGCAGTGCTAGTACCGGGACCTATGAAAAACTGTTTTTT.

This clonotype appeared a few times. The CDR3 DNA sequence: TGCGCCAGCAGCCAAGTTGGGGGTCTCTCTGGAAACACCATATATTTT. Amino acids: CASSQVGGLSGNTIYF. The V gene is TRBV4-1, the J gene TRBJ1-3, with D possibly being TRBD1 (5 bases). Germline values: CDR1 MGHRA, CDR2 YSYEKL. The CDR3 has 16 residues. V was pared by 1 base and J by 0 bases, with 10 bases between.

The chain's CDR3 is CASSLGRGSQSYEQYF. The CDR3 nucleotides read TGTGCCAGCAGCTTGGGTCGCGGGAGCCAATCCTACGAGCAGTACTTC. This rearrangement joins TRBV5-5 to TRBJ2-7; TRBD2 matches 7 bases. CDR3 length: 16 residues. Trimming at V came to 0 bases and at J to 1 base, leaving 7 bases not matched to a gene. Germline-derived CDR1 and CDR2 are SGHKS and YYEKEE (reference sequence).

V and J are TRBV12-3 or TRBV12-4 and TRBJ2-2; D assignment may be TRBD1 or TRBD2 (5 bases each). V lost 6 bases and J lost 13, with 15 bases in between. The CDR3 contains 12 residues. The CDR3 sequence: CASSRDGRGLFF. As DNA, the CDR3 is TGTGCCAGCAGCCGGGACGGCCGGGGGCTGTTTTTT.

At least ten counts were recorded for this clonotype. V and J are TRBV20-1 and TRBJ1-6; 8 positions agree with TRBD1. Trimming cost V 6 bases and J 9 bases; bases outside gene matches: 7. The CDR3 has 13 amino acids. Germline assignment: CDR1 DFQATT and CDR2 SNEGSKA (reference sequence). In nucleotides, the CDR3 is TGCAGTGCGGAAACAGGGGGAAGTTCACCCCTCCACTTT. Translating gives CSAETGGSSPLHF.

This clonotype was seen a few times. The rearrangement uses TRBV20-1 and TRBJ1-1, with 7 positions matching TRBD1. This CDR3 comprises 13 residues. Trimming at V came to 5 bases and at J to 2 bases, leaving 5 bases not matched to a gene. Per germline, CDR1 DFQATT and CDR2 SNEGSKA (reference sequence). The CDR3 DNA reads as TGCAGTGCTCCGACAGGGTCAAACACTGAAGCTTTCTTT. Translated, it gives CSAPTGSNTEAFF.

This clonotype was recorded many times. The V gene is TRBV20-1, the J gene TRBJ2-3; D perhaps matches TRBD1 (6 bases). Germline-derived CDR1 and CDR2 are DFQATT and SNEGSKA (reference sequence). V was pared by 5 bases and J by 3 bases, with 12 bases between. The CDR3 spans 13 residues. The DNA of the CDR3 is TGCAGTGCTTCCGGGACAACAACAGATACGCAGTATTTT. Amino acid sequence: CSASGTTTDTQYF.

This clonotype was seen ten or more times. V and J are TRBV19 and TRBJ1-6; D is perhaps TRBD1 (5 bases). Trimming took 1 base from V and 5 from J, leaving 9 bases between them. The V gene's germline CDR1 is LNHDA and CDR2 SQIVND (reference sequence). The CDR3 consists of 15 residues. CDR3 sequence (DNA): TGTGCCAGTAGTATAGCGGGACTCCATAATTCACCCCTCCACTTT. Translated, it gives CASSIAGLHNSPLHF.

This sequence joins TRBV11-2 and TRBJ2-1; D is undetermined. The CDR3 loop spans 13 amino acids. Germline V gene sequence: CDR1 SGHAT, CDR2 FQNNGV. The V end was cut by 0 bases, the J end by 5 bases, with 5 bases between. Here the CDR3 DNA reads TGTGCCAGCAGCTTAGATAGACACAATGAGCAGTTCTTC. Its protein product is CASSLDRHNEQFF.

This clonotype was seen only a few times. The V gene is TRBV6-1, the J gene TRBJ2-2; D tentatively reads TRBD1 or TRBD2 (5 bases each). This CDR3 spans 18 amino acids. The V end was cut by 4 bases, the J end by 5 bases, with 23 bases between. Germline values: CDR1 MNHNS, CDR2 SASEGT. The CDR3 here is CASSVGRSGTKPTGELFF. CDR3 sequence (DNA): TGTGCCAGCAGTGTGGGCAGGTCAGGGACCAAGCCAACCGGGGAGCTGTTTTTT.

This clonotype has at least ten counts. This rearrangement joins TRBV27 to TRBJ2-7; TRBD1 agrees at 11 bases. The junction had 10 bases not matched to a gene; V was cut back by 8 bases and J by 7 bases. The CDR3 extends over 14 amino acids. The germline gives CDR1 MNHEY, CDR2 SMNVEV (reference sequence). CDR3 residues: CASGPGQGGREQYF. CDR3 DNA: TGTGCCAGCGGACCGGGACAGGGGGGTCGGGAGCAGTACTTC.

This clonotype was recorded a few times. The chain recombines TRBV11-2 with TRBJ2-4; D gene ambiguous. The V end was cut by 5 bases, the J end by 6 bases, with 17 bases between. CDR1 and CDR2 (germline): SGHAT, FQNNGV. The CDR3 covers 15 residues. CDR3 region: CASSQKPQQGNIQYF. In DNA, the CDR3 is TGTGCCAGCAGCCAGAAACCCCAACAAGGAAACATTCAGTACTTC.